The rows below give T cell receptor beta chains drawn from one sample of a study of blood T cell repertoires in COVID-19. Here immunoSEQ multiplex PCR was the method, and the copy in TCRdb shows in-frame clones only, minus some. The sample carries more than 95,000 clones, almost 90% recorded once. Sequencing input: peripheral blood. These receptors were collected from a human donor in a cohort sampled during active COVID-19. The CDR3 runs from the conserved cysteine through the conserved F or W. Each record gives: clone size, D gene, J gene, V gene, CDR3 protein, CDR3 DNA. The D gene is left open where the match is weak. Only part of the rows carry a size: once, few, many, or a class if the clone is expanded.

- TRBD1 TRBJ1-1 TRBV28 CASRSWGTGGKTEAFF TGTGCCAGCAGGTCATGGGGGACAGGGGGGAAGACTGAAGCTTTCTTT
- TRBD1 TRBJ1-1 TRBV5-1 CASSLKGGGTEAFF TGCGCCAGCAGCTTAAAAGGGGGCGGCACTGAAGCTTTCTTT
- - TRBJ1-1 TRBV6-7 CASSFLRVNTEAFF TGTGCCAGCAGTTTCCTCAGGGTGAACACTGAAGCTTTCTTT
- - TRBJ1-4 TRBV29-1 CSVEARAATNEKLFF TGCAGCGTTGAAGCGAGAGCCGCAACTAATGAAAAACTGTTTTTT
- TRBD1 TRBJ1-1 TRBV5-1 CASSPTGAQTFNTEAFF TGCGCCAGCAGCCCAACAGGGGCCCAAACGTTTAACACTGAAGCTTTCTTT
- - TRBJ2-7 TRBV5-1 CASSFSTAGGYEQYF TGCGCCAGCAGCTTCTCGACGGCGGGCGGCTACGAGCAGTACTTC
- TRBD1 TRBJ1-2 TRBV27 CASTHSGGNYGYTF TGTGCCAGCACCCACTCAGGGGGGAACTATGGCTACACCTTC
- - TRBJ1-1 TRBV2 CASRNLGQYTEAFF TGTGCCAGCAGAAATTTAGGACAGTACACTGAAGCTTTCTTT
once - TRBJ2-2 TRBV18 CASSLAQVGTGELFF TGTGCCAGCTCACTAGCTCAAGTCGGCACCGGGGAGCTGTTTTTT
- - TRBJ2-5 TRBV7-9 CASSAILEAETQYF TGTGCCAGCAGCGCCATCCTAGAGGCGGAGACCCAGTACTTC
- TRBD2 TRBJ2-1 TRBV9 CASSTGLAVIRNEQFF TGTGCCAGCAGCACGGGACTAGCGGTCATAAGGAATGAGCAGTTCTTC
- TRBD2 TRBJ2-7 TRBV4-2 CASSQDYRGGRDEQYF TGTGCCAGCAGCCAAGATTACCGGGGGGGTAGAGACGAGCAGTACTTC
- - TRBJ2-5 TRBV5-1 CASSRQGREETQYF TGCGCCAGCAGCCGGCAGGGCCGGGAAGAGACCCAGTACTTC
- TRBD1 TRBJ2-7 TRBV7-8 CASSKKTGGAGRYYEQYF TGTGCCAGCAGCAAAAAGACAGGGGGCGCAGGAAGGTACTACGAGCAGTACTTC
- TRBD2 TRBJ2-3 TRBV7-9 CASSLGDLAGITDTQYF TGTGCCAGCAGCTTAGGGGACCTAGCGGGGATCACAGATACGCAGTATTTT
- - TRBJ2-3 TRBV10-1 CASSVHPGADTQYF TGCGCCAGCAGTGTCCATCCAGGGGCAGATACGCAGTATTTT